These T cell receptor beta chains were read from a single sample in a study of vaccination and CD4 T cells after COVID-19. TCRdb reprocessed the PCR reads with MiXCR, giving one entry per CDR3 protein. The sample has roughly 9,500 distinct CDR3 sequences; 31% are singletons. These receptors' targets are unknown. Source material: CD4+ T cells from blood, cultured in vitro. The receptors shown here come from a human donor in good health. The CDR3 runs from the conserved cysteine through the conserved F or W. D genes are given only for firm matches. The size of a clone is reported for some rows only, either as once, few or many, or as a class for expanded clones.

j_call v_call clone_size d_call cdr3_nt cdr3_aa
TRBJ2-7 TRBV6-2/TRBV6-3 few TRBD1 TGTGCCAGCACCCGTACCACAGGGGGCTTCTCCTACGAGCAGTACTTC CASTRTTGGFSYEQYF
TRBJ1-6 TRBV7-2 few TRBD1 TGTGCCAGCAGCTTAGAGGGACAGGAAAATTCACCCCTCCACTTT CASSLEGQENSPLHF
TRBJ1-5 TRBV6-2/TRBV6-3 - - TGTGCCAGCAGTTACGGCACAAATCAGCCCCAGCATTTT CASSYGTNQPQHF
TRBJ2-2 TRBV20-1 few - TGCAGTGCCGGTCGGGGAGGTGGCACCGGGGAGCTGTTTTTT CSAGRGGGTGELFF
TRBJ2-3 TRBV5-6 - - TGTGCCAGCAGCCTGAGGTGGCAGGGCCTCACAGATACGCAGTATTTT CASSLRWQGLTDTQYF
TRBJ2-1 TRBV7-2 - - TGTGCCAGCAGCTTAGTGTCCAACAAAGCCAATGAGCAGTTCTTC CASSLVSNKANEQFF
TRBJ1-1 TRBV7-9 - - TGTGCCAGCAGCCCCAGTTTTAGTACTGAAGCTTTCTTT CASSPSFSTEAFF
TRBJ2-7 TRBV7-2 - - TGTGCCAGCAGCCCACATCAGAGCTCCTACGAGCAGTACTTC CASSPHQSSYEQYF
TRBJ2-1 TRBV2 - TRBD1 TGTGCCAGCAGTGGGGACAGGGGCTCCTACAATGAGCAGTTCTTC CASSGDRGSYNEQFF
TRBJ1-2 TRBV6-4 - - TGTGCCAGCAGTGAAAGCATCTGGGCTAACTATGGCTACACCTTC CASSESIWANYGYTF
TRBJ2-1 TRBV12-3/TRBV12-4 - - TGTGCCAGCAGTTCCGCTAAAAGGGGGTACAATGAGCAGTTCTTC CASSSAKRGYNEQFF
TRBJ2-7 TRBV2 - - TGTGCCAGCAGTGCCCCCCTAGAAGGCTACGAGCAGTACTTC CASSAPLEGYEQYF
TRBJ2-7 TRBV5-8 - - TGTGCCAGCAGCTTATACGGGGGTCCGATGTACGAGCAGTACTTC CASSLYGGPMYEQYF
TRBJ2-7 TRBV11-1 few - TGTGCCAGCAGCTTAGCGCGGGGCTACGAGCAGTACTTC CASSLARGYEQYF
TRBJ2-7 TRBV7-6 few TRBD2 TGTGCCAGCAGCGATCGGACTAGCGGGATGTTATACTTC CASSDRTSGMLYF
TRBJ1-6 TRBV4-3 - TRBD1 TGCGCCAGCAGCGGGGCGGACAGGGTGAATTCACCCCTCCACTTT CASSGADRVNSPLHF
TRBJ1-1 TRBV6-2/TRBV6-3 few - TGTGCCAGCACTCAAGCTGGGAGGGACACTGAAGCTTTCTTT CASTQAGRDTEAFF
TRBJ1-1 TRBV5-4 few - TGTGCCAGCAGCGGAGTTCGGTTAGGAGACACTGAAGCTTTCTTT CASSGVRLGDTEAFF
TRBJ1-1 TRBV5-1 once - TGCGCCAGCAGCTTGGACGGCAGAACCAACACTGAAGCTTTCTTT CASSLDGRTNTEAFF
TRBJ1-5 TRBV28 - - TGTGCCAGCAGTTTAAAGAATTGGGGTCAGCCCCAGCATTTT CASSLKNWGQPQHF
TRBJ2-2 TRBV27 - - TGTGCCAGCAGTCTAAGGGGGAGGAACACCGGGGAGCTGTTTTTT CASSLRGRNTGELFF
TRBJ2-7 TRBV27 - - TGTGCCAGCAGCAGGGACCCTTTCCGGGACACAAGGCAGTACTTC CASSRDPFRDTRQYF
TRBJ1-6 TRBV7-2 few - TGTGCCAGCAGCCAGTCCGGGACAATTAATTCACCCCTCCACTTT CASSQSGTINSPLHF
TRBJ2-5 TRBV4-3 - TRBD2 TGCGCCAGCAGCCAAAGTCTAGCGGGGCAAGAGACCCAGTACTTC CASSQSLAGQETQYF
TRBJ2-7 TRBV7-9 - TRBD1 TGTGCCAGCAGCCGGGGACAGGAACGGAGATACGAGCAGTACTTC CASSRGQERRYEQYF
TRBJ1-5 TRBV20-1 medium-sized TRBD1 TGCAGTGCCTCGGACAGGGGGGGCAATCAGCCCCAGCATTTT CSASDRGGNQPQHF
TRBJ2-7 TRBV28 - TRBD2 TGTGCCATTGGGACTAGCGTATCCTACGAGCAGTACTTC CAIGTSVSYEQYF
TRBJ2-1 TRBV18 - TRBD2 TGTGCCAGCTCACCGGCGACTAGCGGGAGCAATGAGCAGTTCTTC CASSPATSGSNEQFF
TRBJ2-1 TRBV5-1 - TRBD2 TGCGCCAGCAGCCCGGGGGAGGGACGAAGGGAGCAGTTCTTC CASSPGEGRREQFF
TRBJ2-1 TRBV20-1 once - TGCAGTGCTAGCACGAGCGGAGAGAACAATGAGCAGTTCTTC CSASTSGENNEQFF
TRBJ2-3 TRBV20-1 few - TGCAGTGCTGTCTTAGGGGGGCAAGATACGCAGTATTTT CSAVLGGQDTQYF
TRBJ2-6 TRBV6-2/TRBV6-3 - - TGTGCCAGCAGTTCGCAAGGGTTGAGGGCCAACGTCCTGACTTTC CASSSQGLRANVLTF
TRBJ2-7 TRBV30 - TRBD1 TGTGCCTGGAGTGTCCCCGTAGGGACAGGCCCCGGGGAGCAGTACTTC CAWSVPVGTGPGEQYF
TRBJ1-5 TRBV7-8 few - TGTGCCAGCAGCTTAGCGGGCGGTTTCGGGCCCCGGGTCAATCAGCCCCAGCATTTT CASSLAGGFGPRVNQPQHF
TRBJ1-1 TRBV6-1 few TRBD1 TGTGCCAGCAGTCCCCGGACAGGGCTAACTACCACTGAAGCTTTCTTT CASSPRTGLTTTEAFF
TRBJ2-5 TRBV15 few TRBD1 TGTGCCACCGGCTCCCGGGACAGGGGACGAGAGACCCAGTACTTC CATGSRDRGRETQYF
TRBJ2-7 TRBV5-8 - - TGTGCCAGCAGCTTATCGTTCCGTTCGGGCTACGAGCAGTACTTC CASSLSFRSGYEQYF
TRBJ2-3 TRBV5-1 - - TGCGCCAGCAGTGAACCCTCTAGCACAGATACGCAGTATTTT CASSEPSSTDTQYF
TRBJ2-5 TRBV14 medium-sized - TGTGCCAGCAGCCCGGGCCCAGGGGTGTGGTTGGAGACCCAGTACTTC CASSPGPGVWLETQYF
TRBJ1-5 TRBV20-1 - - TGCAGTGCTAGAGATCTTCAGGGACAGCATTTT CSARDLQGQHF
TRBJ2-3 TRBV5-1 - TRBD1 TGCGCCAGCAGCCTACAGGGGCAGCCAGATACGCAGTATTTT CASSLQGQPDTQYF
TRBJ2-5 TRBV4-3 - TRBD1 TGCGCCAGCAGCCATATCCTGGGACAGAAAGAGACCCAGTACTTC CASSHILGQKETQYF
TRBJ2-3 TRBV27 - TRBD2 TGTGCCAGCAGTTTAGGTTGGGGCGGGAGGACAGATACGCAGTATTTT CASSLGWGGRTDTQYF
TRBJ2-7 TRBV18 - - TGTGCCAGCTCACCACGGGAAGAGCAGTACTTC CASSPREEQYF
TRBJ2-7 TRBV30 - - TGTGCCTGGAGTGTACTTGGTGCCGTACGGTACTTC CAWSVLGAVRYF
TRBJ1-1 TRBV27 - - TGTGCCAGCAGTGCCCGCTTGTCATCTATGAACACTGAAGCTTTCTTT CASSARLSSMNTEAFF
TRBJ1-5 TRBV28 few - TGTGCCAGCAGACGACAGGCCAATAGCAATCAGCCCCAGCATTTT CASRRQANSNQPQHF
TRBJ2-1 TRBV20-1 - TRBD2 TGCAGTGCTCGCCGTTTAGCGGGCTCCACCGCAAATGAGCAGTTCTTC CSARRLAGSTANEQFF
TRBJ2-4 TRBV20-1 - - TGCAGTGCTAGAGGGGTGGGGGCCAAAAACATTCAGTACTTC CSARGVGAKNIQYF
TRBJ2-1 TRBV7-9 few - TGTGCCAGCAGCAGAAGGGGGATCGTCTACAATGAGCAGTTCTTC CASSRRGIVYNEQFF
TRBJ1-6 TRBV1 few - TGCACCAGCAGCCCGGGTTCCAGCCTTCCGGCACCCCTCCACTTT CTSSPGSSLPAPLHF
TRBJ2-7 TRBV11-1 - - TGTGCCAGCAGCTTAGCGCTAGCAGGGGACGAGCAGTACTTC CASSLALAGDEQYF
TRBJ2-2 TRBV7-9 few - TGTGCCAGCAGCTTTGTTTCGGGGATGTTTGCCGGGGAGCTGTTTTTT CASSFVSGMFAGELFF
TRBJ2-2 TRBV20-1 - - TGCAGTGCTGTAGATAGGTCAACCGGGGAGCTGTTTTTT CSAVDRSTGELFF